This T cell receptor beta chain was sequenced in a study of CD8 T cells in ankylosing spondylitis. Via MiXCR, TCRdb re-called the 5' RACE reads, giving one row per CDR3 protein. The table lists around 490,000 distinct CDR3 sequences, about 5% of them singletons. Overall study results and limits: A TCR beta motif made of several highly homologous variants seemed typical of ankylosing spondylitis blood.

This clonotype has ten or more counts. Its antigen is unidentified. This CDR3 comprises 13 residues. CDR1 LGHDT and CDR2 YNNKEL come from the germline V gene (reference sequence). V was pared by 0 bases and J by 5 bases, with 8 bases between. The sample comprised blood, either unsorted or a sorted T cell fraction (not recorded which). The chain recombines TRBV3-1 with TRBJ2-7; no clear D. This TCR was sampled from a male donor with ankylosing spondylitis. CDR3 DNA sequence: TGTGCCAGCAGCCAAGATAAGTCCAACGAGCAGTACTTC. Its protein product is CASSQDKSNEQYF.